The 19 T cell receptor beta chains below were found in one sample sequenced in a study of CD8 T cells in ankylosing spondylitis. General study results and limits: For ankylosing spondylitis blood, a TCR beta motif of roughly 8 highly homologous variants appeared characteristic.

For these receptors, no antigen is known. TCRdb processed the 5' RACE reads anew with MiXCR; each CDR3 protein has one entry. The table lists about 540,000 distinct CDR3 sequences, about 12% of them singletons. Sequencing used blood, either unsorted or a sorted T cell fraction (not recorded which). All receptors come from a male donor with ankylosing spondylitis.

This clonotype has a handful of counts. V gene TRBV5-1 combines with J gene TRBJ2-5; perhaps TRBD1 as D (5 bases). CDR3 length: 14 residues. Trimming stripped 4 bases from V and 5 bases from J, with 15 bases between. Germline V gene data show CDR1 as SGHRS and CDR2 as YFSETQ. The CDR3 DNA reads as TGCGCCAGCAGCCCCCAGGGAATAGGCGAGACCCAGTACTTC. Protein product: CASSPQGIGETQYF.

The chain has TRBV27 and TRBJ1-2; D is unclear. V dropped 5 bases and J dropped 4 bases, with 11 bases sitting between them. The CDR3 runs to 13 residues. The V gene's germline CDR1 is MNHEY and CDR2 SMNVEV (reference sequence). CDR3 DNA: TGTGCCAGCAGTGTGAGAAACGGCTATGGCTACACCTTC. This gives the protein CASSVRNGYGYTF.

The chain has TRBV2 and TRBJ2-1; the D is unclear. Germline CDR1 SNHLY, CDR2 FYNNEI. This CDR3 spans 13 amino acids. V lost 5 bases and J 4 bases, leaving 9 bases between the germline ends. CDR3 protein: CASSREQYNEQFF. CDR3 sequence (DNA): TGTGCCAGCAGTCGTGAACAATACAATGAGCAGTTCTTC.

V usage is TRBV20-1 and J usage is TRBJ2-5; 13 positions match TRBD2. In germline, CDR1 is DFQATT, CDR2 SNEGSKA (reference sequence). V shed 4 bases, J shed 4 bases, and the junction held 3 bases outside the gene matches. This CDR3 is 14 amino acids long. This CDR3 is CSATGLAGRETQYF. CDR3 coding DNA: TGCAGTGCTACGGGACTAGCGGGAAGAGAGACCCAGTACTTC.

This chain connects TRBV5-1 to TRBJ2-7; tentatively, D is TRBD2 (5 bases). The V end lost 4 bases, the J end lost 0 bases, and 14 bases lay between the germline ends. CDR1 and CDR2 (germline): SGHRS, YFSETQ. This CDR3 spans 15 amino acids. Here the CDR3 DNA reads TGCGCCAGCAGCAACGGACTGGATTCCTCCTACGAGCAGTACTTC. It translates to CASSNGLDSSYEQYF.

CDR3 DNA: TGTGCCAGCAGTCTTGGGGGCGGGAGGGCCAACAATGAGCAGTTCTTC. Its translation: CASSLGGGRANNEQFF. This chain connects TRBV12-3 or TRBV12-4 to TRBJ2-1, with 9 bases aligning to TRBD2. Trimming removed 5 bases from V and 5 bases from J; junction bases left unmatched: 10. The CDR3 totals 16 residues.

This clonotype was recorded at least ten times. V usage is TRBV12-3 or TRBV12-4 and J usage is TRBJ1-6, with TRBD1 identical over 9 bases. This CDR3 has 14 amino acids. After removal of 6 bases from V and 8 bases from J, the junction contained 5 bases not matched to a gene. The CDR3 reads CASRWTGAYSPLHF. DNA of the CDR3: TGTGCCAGCAGATGGACAGGGGCCTATTCACCCCTCCACTTT.

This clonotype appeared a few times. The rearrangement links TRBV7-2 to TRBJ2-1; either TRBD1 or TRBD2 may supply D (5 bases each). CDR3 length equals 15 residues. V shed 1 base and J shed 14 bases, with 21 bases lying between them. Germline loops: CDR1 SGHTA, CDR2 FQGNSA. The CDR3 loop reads CASSLGGMDGETKFF. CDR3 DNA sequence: TGTGCCAGCAGCTTAGGGGGGATGGACGGAGAGACTAAGTTCTTC. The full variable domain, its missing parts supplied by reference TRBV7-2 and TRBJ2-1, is GAGVSQSPSNKVTEKGKDVELRCDPISGHTALYWYRQSLGQGLEFLIYFQGNSAPDKSGLPSDRFSAERTGGSVSTLTIQRTQQEDSAVYLCASSLGGMDGETKFFGPGTRLTVL.

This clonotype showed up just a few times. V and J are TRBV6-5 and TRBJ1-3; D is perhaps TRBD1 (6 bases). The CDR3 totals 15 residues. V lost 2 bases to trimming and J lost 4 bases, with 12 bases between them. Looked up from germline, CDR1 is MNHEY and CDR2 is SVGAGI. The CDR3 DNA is TGTGCCAGCAGTTACGGGCAGGGGCCGGGAAACACCATATATTTT. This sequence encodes CASSYGQGPGNTIYF.

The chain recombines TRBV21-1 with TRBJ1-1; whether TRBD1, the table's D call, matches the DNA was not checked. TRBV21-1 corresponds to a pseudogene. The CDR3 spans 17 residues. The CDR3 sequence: CASSNSLQGARNTEAFF. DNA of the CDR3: TGTGCCAGCAGCAATAGTTTGCAGGGGGCACGAAACACTGAAGCTTTCTTT.

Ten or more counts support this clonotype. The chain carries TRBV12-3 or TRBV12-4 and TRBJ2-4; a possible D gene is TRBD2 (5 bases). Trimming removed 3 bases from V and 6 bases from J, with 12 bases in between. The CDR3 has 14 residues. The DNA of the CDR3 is TGTGCCAGCAGTTTGGTAGGGAGCCGAAACATTCAGTACTTC. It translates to CASSLVGSRNIQYF.

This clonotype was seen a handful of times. This CDR3 reads CATSRDGGNMNTEAFF. The CDR3, as DNA: TGTGCCACCAGCAGAGATGGGGGGAATATGAACACTGAAGCTTTCTTT. The chain is built from TRBV15 and TRBJ1-1; D possibly corresponds to TRBD1 (5 bases). The CDR3 extends over 16 amino acids. V was cut by 0 bases and J by 0 bases, with 11 bases left in between. Germline V gene data show CDR1 as LNHNV and CDR2 as YYDKDF (reference sequence).

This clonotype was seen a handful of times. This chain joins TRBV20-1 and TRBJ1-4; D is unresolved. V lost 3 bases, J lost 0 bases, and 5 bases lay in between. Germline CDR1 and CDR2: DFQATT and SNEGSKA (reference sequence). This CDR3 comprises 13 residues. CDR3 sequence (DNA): TGCAGTGCTAGGGCTGCAACTAATGAAAAACTGTTTTTT. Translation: CSARAATNEKLFF.

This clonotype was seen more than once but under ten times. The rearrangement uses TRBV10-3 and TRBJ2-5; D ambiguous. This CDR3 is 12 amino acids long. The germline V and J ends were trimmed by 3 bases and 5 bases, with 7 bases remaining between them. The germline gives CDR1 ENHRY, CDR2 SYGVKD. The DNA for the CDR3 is TGTGCCATCAGTGACCTGCGGGAGACCCAGTACTTC. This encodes CAISDLRETQYF.

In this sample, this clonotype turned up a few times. For the CDR3, the DNA is TGCGCCAGCAGCTTGGGGGGCGGGGGTCCCTACAATGAGCAGTTCTTC. It yields the protein CASSLGGGGPYNEQFF. The J gene is TRBJ2-1, the V gene TRBV5-1, with 7 bases lining up with TRBD2. V trimming: 0 bases; J trimming: 2 bases; junction bases outside the gene matches: 5. The germline V gene has CDR1 SGHRS and CDR2 YFSETQ. This CDR3 spans 16 amino acids.

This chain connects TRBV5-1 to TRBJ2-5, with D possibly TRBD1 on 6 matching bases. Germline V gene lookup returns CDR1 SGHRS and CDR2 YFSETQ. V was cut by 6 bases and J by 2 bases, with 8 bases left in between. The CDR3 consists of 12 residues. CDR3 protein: CASTDSQETQYF. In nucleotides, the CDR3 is TGCGCCAGCACGGACAGTCAAGAGACCCAGTACTTC.

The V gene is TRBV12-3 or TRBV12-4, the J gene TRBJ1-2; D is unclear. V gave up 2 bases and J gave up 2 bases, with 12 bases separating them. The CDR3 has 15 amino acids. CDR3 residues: CASSLFRMGNYGYTF. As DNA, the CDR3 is TGTGCCAGCAGTTTATTCAGGATGGGGAACTATGGCTACACCTTC.

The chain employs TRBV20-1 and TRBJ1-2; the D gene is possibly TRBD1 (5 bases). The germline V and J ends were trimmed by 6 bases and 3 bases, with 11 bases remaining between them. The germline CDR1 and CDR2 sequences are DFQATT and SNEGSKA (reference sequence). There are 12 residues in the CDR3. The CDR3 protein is CSAGQTDYGYTF. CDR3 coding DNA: TGCAGTGCGGGGCAAACGGACTATGGCTACACCTTC.

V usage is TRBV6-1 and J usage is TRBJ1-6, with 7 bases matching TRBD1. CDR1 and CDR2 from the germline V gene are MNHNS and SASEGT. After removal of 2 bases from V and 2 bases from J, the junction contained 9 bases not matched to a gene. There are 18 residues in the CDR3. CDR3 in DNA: TGTGCCAGCAGTGAATCGACAGGGCAATACGCCTATAATTCACCCCTCCACTTT. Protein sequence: CASSESTGQYAYNSPLHF.